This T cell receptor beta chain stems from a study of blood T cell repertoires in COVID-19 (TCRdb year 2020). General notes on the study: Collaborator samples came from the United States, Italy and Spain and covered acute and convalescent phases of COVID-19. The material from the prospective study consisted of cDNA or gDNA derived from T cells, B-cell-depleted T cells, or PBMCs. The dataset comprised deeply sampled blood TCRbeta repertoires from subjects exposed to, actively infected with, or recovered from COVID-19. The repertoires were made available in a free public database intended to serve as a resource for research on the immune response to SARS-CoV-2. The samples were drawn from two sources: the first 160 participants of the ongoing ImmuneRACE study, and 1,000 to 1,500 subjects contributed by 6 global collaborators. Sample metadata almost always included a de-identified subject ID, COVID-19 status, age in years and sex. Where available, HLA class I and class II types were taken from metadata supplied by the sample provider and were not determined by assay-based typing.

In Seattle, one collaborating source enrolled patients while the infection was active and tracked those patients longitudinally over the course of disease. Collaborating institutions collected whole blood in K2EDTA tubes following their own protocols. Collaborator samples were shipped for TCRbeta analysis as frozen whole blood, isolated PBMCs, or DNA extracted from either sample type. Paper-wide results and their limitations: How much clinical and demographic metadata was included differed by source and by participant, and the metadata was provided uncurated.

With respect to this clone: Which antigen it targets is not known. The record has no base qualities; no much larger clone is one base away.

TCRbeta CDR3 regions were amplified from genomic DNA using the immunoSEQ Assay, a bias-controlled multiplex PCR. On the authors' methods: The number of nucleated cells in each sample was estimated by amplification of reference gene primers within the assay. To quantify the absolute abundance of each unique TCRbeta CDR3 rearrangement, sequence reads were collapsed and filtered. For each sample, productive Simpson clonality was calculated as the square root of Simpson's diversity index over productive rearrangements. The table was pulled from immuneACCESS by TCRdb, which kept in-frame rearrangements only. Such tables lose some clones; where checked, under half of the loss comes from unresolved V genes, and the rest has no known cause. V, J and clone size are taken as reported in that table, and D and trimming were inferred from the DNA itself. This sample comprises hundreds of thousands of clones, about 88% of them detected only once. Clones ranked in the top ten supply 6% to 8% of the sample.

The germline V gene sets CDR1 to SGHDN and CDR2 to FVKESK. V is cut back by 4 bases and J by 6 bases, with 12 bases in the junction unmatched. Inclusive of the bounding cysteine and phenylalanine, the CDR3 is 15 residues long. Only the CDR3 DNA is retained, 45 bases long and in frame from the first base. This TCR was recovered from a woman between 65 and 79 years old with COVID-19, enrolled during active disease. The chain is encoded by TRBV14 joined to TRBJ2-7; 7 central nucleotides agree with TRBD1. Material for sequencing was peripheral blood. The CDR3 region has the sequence CASSPPGTAESEQYF. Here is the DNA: TGTGCCAGCAGCCCCCCCGGGACAGCAGAATCCGAGCAGTACTTC.